The 25 T cell receptor beta chains presented below share a single source sample, sequenced in a study of cytomegalovirus exposure and HLA in healthy donors. Method: immunoSEQ multiplex PCR; TCRdb's copy keeps in-frame clones and lacks some. Here the sample spans 200,000 to 250,000 clones, around 87% being singletons. The sequencing sample was made of PBMCs. These receptors were collected from a young woman in good health and CMV-seropositive.

The chain has TRBV27 and TRBJ1-4, with 10 bases matching TRBD1. The V gene's germline CDR1 is MNHEY and CDR2 SMNVEV (reference sequence). V gave up 5 bases and J gave up 5 bases; unmatched junction bases: 2. CDR3 length: 14 residues. The CDR3 protein is CASSPGQGNEKLFF. The CDR3 DNA follows: TGTGCCAGCAGTCCGGGACAGGGGAATGAAAAACTGTTTTTT.

CDR3 coding DNA: TGTGCCAGCAGTCCCCGAGGGGGTTTTGGCTCTGGCTACACCTTC. Amino acid sequence: CASSPRGGFGSGYTF. The chain carries TRBV28 and TRBJ1-2, with D tentatively TRBD1 (6 bases). The V and J ends lost 5 bases and 7 bases respectively, with 20 bases between them. The CDR3 is 15 residues long. Germline-derived CDR1 and CDR2 are MDHEN and SYDVKM.

This clone was found once. V is TRBV4-2 and J is TRBJ2-1; D may be TRBD2 (5 bases). With 1 base removed from V and 2 bases from J, the gap between germline ends came to 15 bases. The CDR3 is 17 residues long. Germline V gives CDR1 LGHNA, CDR2 YNFKEQ. For the CDR3, the DNA is TGTGCCAGCAGCCAAGTTCTTAAACTAGGACCCTACAATGAGCAGTTCTTC. Protein: CASSQVLKLGPYNEQFF.

The V call is TRBV7-9, the J call TRBJ1-1; 10 bases line up with TRBD1. This CDR3 contains 15 residues. With 5 bases clipped from V and 4 bases from J, the junction kept 7 bases outside the gene matches. Germline loops: CDR1 SEHNR, CDR2 FQNEAQ (reference sequence). Written as DNA, the CDR3 is TGTGCCAGCAGCGTCCGTCGGGACAGGGGCACTGAAGCTTTCTTT. Translating gives CASSVRRDRGTEAFF. Looking up the rest from reference TRBV7-9 and TRBJ1-1 gives the full variable domain: DTGVSQNPRHKITKRGQNVTFRCDPISEHNRLYWYRQTLGQGPEFLTYFQNEAQLEKSRLLSDRFSAERPKGSFSTLEIQRTEQGDSAMYLCASSVRRDRGTEAFFGQGTRLTVV.

A note on this clone: The junction departs from germline at one end; a sequencing error may be responsible. The chain joins TRBV28 to TRBJ2-7, with D possibly matching TRBD2 (6 bases). The germline V gene encodes CDR1 MDHEN and CDR2 SYDVKM. The CDR3 is 15 residues long. In DNA, the CDR3 is TGTGCCAGCAGTGGCGGGACTTCGCCTTCCTTCGAGCAGTACTTC. This translates into CASSGGTSPSFEQYF. Complete variable domain (other parts from reference TRBV28 and TRBJ2-7): DVKVTQSSRYLVKRTGEKVFLECVQDMDHENMFWYRQDPGLGLRLIYFSYDVKMKEKGDIPEGYSVSREKKERFSLILESASTNQTSMYLCASSGGTSPSFEQYFGPGTRLTVT.

The rearrangement joins TRBV6-6 to TRBJ1-1, with D possibly being TRBD1 (6 bases). V gave up 7 bases and J gave up 6 bases, with 12 bases separating them. This CDR3 region has 12 residues. Looked up from germline, CDR1 is MNHNY and CDR2 is SVGAGI (reference sequence). CDR3: CASTDRYAEAFF. DNA for the CDR3: TGTGCCAGCACTGACAGGTACGCTGAAGCTTTCTTT.

The chain links TRBV7-8 to TRBJ1-3; weak D call: TRBD1 (5 bases). Trimming took 1 base from V and 0 from J, leaving 16 bases between them. Germline CDR1 and CDR2: SGHVS and FQNEAQ. This CDR3 contains 18 residues. Here the CDR3 reads CASSLGYPGGNSGNTIYF. The CDR3 bases are TGTGCCAGCAGCTTAGGGTATCCGGGGGGAAACTCTGGAAACACCATATATTTT.

The chain employs TRBV29-1 and TRBJ1-4; D gene ambiguous. Germline V gene data show CDR1 as SQVTM and CDR2 as ANQGSEA. The CDR3 sequence is 13 residues long. Trimming pared 3 bases from V and 0 bases from J, leaving 5 bases between. CDR3 nucleotides: TGCAGCGTTGAGGCCGCAACTAATGAAAAACTGTTTTTT. It is translated as CSVEAATNEKLFF.

The chain links TRBV5-1 to TRBJ1-2, with 11 bases aligning to TRBD1. The germline CDR1 and CDR2 sequences are SGHRS and YFSETQ. The CDR3 runs 14 residues. The V segment lost 6 bases and the J segment 6 bases; nucleotides outside the gene matches: 7. The CDR3 bases are TGCGCCAGCACTATAGGACAGGGGGCGAATGGCTACACCTTC. Translating it yields CASTIGQGANGYTF.

V gene TRBV4-1 combines with J gene TRBJ2-7; 8 bases are a match to TRBD1. Looked up from germline, CDR1 is MGHRA and CDR2 is YSYEKL. This CDR3 region has 15 residues. The V gene end was trimmed by 1 base and the J gene end by 3 bases; junction bases not matched to a gene: 5. The CDR3 bases are TGCGCCAGCAGCCAAGGCAGGGGGCAAGGCTACGAGCAGTACTTC. Translated: CASSQGRGQGYEQYF.

As DNA, the CDR3 is TGTGCCAGCAGCCGTATAACAGGGATTTACAGCTATGGCTACACCTTC. Its translation is CASSRITGIYSYGYTF. The genes are TRBV5-6 and TRBJ1-2; possible D gene TRBD1, 6 bases. The germline V gene encodes CDR1 SGHDT and CDR2 YYEEEE. Between the trimmed V and J ends, which lost 4 bases and 4 bases, there was a span of 20 bases. This CDR3 is 16 amino acids long. The full variable domain, with the rest looked up from reference TRBV5-6 and TRBJ1-2, is DAGVTQSPTHLIKTRGQQVTLRCSPKSGHDTVSWYQQALGQGPQFIFQYYEEEERQRGNFPDRFSGHQFPNYSSELNVNALLLGDSALYLCASSRITGIYSYGYTFGSGTRLTVV.

This rearrangement joins TRBV19 to TRBJ2-1; 7 bases match TRBD2. Germline CDR1 LNHDA, CDR2 SQIVND (reference sequence). This CDR3 spans 14 amino acids. The ends lost 4 bases at V and 8 bases at J; junction bases unmatched: 8. The CDR3 spells CASSRSGVGDEQFF. As DNA, the CDR3 is TGTGCCAGTAGTAGGAGCGGGGTAGGGGATGAGCAGTTCTTC.

The V gene is TRBV10-3, the J gene TRBJ2-1, with TRBD2 matching over 8 bases. The CDR3 is 14 residues long. The ends lost 3 bases at V and 5 bases at J; junction bases unmatched: 3. CDR1 is ENHRY and CDR2 is SYGVKD in the germline V gene. CDR3 in amino acids: CAISDGTRDNEQFF. The CDR3 DNA sequence: TGTGCCATCAGTGACGGGACTAGGGACAATGAGCAGTTCTTC.

CDR3: CASTNGGVSGYTF. In DNA form, the CDR3 reads TGTGCCAGCACCAACGGGGGAGTAAGTGGCTACACCTTC. This chain connects TRBV6-5 to TRBJ1-2; maybe TRBD1 (5 bases). Per germline, CDR1 MNHEY and CDR2 SVGAGI. The CDR3 covers 13 residues. The V and J ends lost 7 bases and 7 bases respectively, with 16 bases between them.

The table lists this clone with a count of one. The chain joins TRBV30 to TRBJ1-2; TRBD1 agrees at 7 bases. The CDR3 extends over 17 amino acids. The J segment lost 1 base and the V segment lost 3 bases, leaving 14 bases of the junction unmatched. Germline CDR1 reads GTSNPN; CDR2 reads SVGIG (reference sequence). In DNA form, the CDR3 reads TGTGCCTGGAGGGCCCCCAACGCTGACAGGGTTAACTATGGCTACACCTTC. It encodes CAWRAPNADRVNYGYTF.

CDR3 loop: CASSGGQGLSYEQYF. As DNA, the CDR3 is TGTGCCAGCAGCGGGGGGCAGGGACTATCCTACGAGCAGTACTTC. The chain carries TRBV9 and TRBJ2-7; D is possibly TRBD2 (7 bases). Trimming removed 3 bases at V and 1 base at J, with 14 bases between. The CDR3 extends over 15 amino acids. The germline V gene encodes CDR1 SGDLS and CDR2 YYNGEE.

The chain recombines TRBV27 with TRBJ2-5, with 9 bases matching TRBD1. Trimming took 6 bases from V and 2 from J; bases not matched to a gene: 4. In germline, CDR1 is MNHEY, CDR2 SMNVEV (reference sequence). The CDR3 runs 14 residues. The CDR3 sequence is CASSLDRGQETQYF. The CDR3 DNA is TGTGCCAGCAGCCTGGACAGGGGACAAGAGACCCAGTACTTC.

This chain connects TRBV2 to TRBJ1-5; D may be TRBD1 (5 bases). Germline V gene sequence: CDR1 SNHLY, CDR2 FYNNEI. V dropped 7 bases and J dropped 9 bases, with 25 bases sitting between them. The length of the CDR3 is 16 residues. CDR3 sequence: CASNERRQSFLGPQHF. For the CDR3, the DNA is TGTGCCAGCAACGAAAGGAGACAGAGCTTTTTGGGGCCCCAGCATTTT.

This clone was seen once. The V gene is TRBV5-1, the J gene TRBJ1-1, with 9 bases fitting TRBD1. There are 15 residues in the CDR3. The V and J ends lost 0 bases and 5 bases, in that order; junction bases with no gene match: 5. Per germline, CDR1 SGHRS and CDR2 YFSETQ. The chain's CDR3 is CASSLAGTGWTEAFF. The CDR3 nucleotides are TGCGCCAGCAGCTTGGCCGGGACAGGGTGGACTGAAGCTTTCTTT.

The chain couples TRBV9 to TRBJ1-2; 7 bases align to TRBD1. Germline V gene data show CDR1 as SGDLS and CDR2 as YYNGEE. This CDR3 contains 14 residues. Trimming removed 0 bases from V and 2 bases from J; junction bases left unmatched: 1. DNA for the CDR3: TGTGCCAGCAGCGTAGAGGACAGGAACTATGGCTACACCTTC. Amino acids: CASSVEDRNYGYTF.

The rearrangement joins TRBV2 to TRBJ1-1; D ambiguous. The CDR3 loop spans 13 amino acids. Trimming removed 8 bases at V and 7 bases at J, with 17 bases between. Germline CDR1 reads SNHLY; CDR2 reads FYNNEI. The CDR3 protein is CASVMMALIEAFF. The CDR3 bases are TGTGCCAGCGTTATGATGGCTTTAATTGAAGCTTTCTTT.

This clone appeared a few times. J is TRBJ1-2 and V is TRBV18; TRBD1 matches at 9 bases. The germline CDR1 and CDR2 sequences are KGHSH and LQKENI. The ends lost 2 bases at V and 3 bases at J; junction bases unmatched: 4. The CDR3 totals 15 residues. The CDR3 is CASSPTGTGHYGYTF. The CDR3, as DNA: TGTGCCAGCTCACCAACCGGGACAGGGCACTATGGCTACACCTTC. Filled out from reference TRBV18 and TRBJ1-2, the complete variable domain reads NAGVMQNPRHLVRRRGQEARLRCSPMKGHSHVYWYRQLPEEGLKFMVYLQKENIIDESGMPKERFSAEFPKEGPSILRIQQVVRGDSAAYFCASSPTGTGHYGYTFGSGTRLTVV.

In this sample, this clone turned up a few times. The J gene is TRBJ2-1, the V gene TRBV27; D gene uncertain. V was clipped by 4 bases and J by 5 bases, with 9 bases between them. The CDR3 extends over 13 amino acids. CDR1 and CDR2 (germline): MNHEY, SMNVEV (reference sequence). The CDR3 loop is CASSSYRDNEQFF. The CDR3 DNA sequence: TGTGCCAGCAGTTCATACCGGGACAATGAGCAGTTCTTC.

The CDR3 DNA sequence: TGTGCCAGCTTCCTCGGGGTTATGAACACTGAAGCTTTCTTT. Its translation is CASFLGVMNTEAFF. This sequence joins TRBV6-1 and TRBJ1-1, with D unresolved. This CDR3 contains 14 residues. The germline V and J ends were trimmed by 8 bases and 0 bases, with 13 bases remaining between them. CDR1 is MNHNS, CDR2 SASEGT, per germline.

This sequence joins TRBV4-1 and TRBJ2-3, with 7 bases identical to TRBD2. The CDR3 loop spans 17 amino acids. Germline assignment: CDR1 MGHRA and CDR2 YSYEKL. V lost 1 base and J lost 1; bases outside the gene matches: 8. The CDR3 nucleotides are TGCGCCAGCAGCCAAGTGGGGCGGGAGCGGGGCACAGATACGCAGTATTTT. The encoded protein is CASSQVGRERGTDTQYF.